These 23 T cell receptor beta chains share one sample of origin, sequenced in a study of CD8+ T cells in alopecia areata. Treatment in this sample: oral pan-JAK inhibitor, 5-10 mg twice daily. RNA was extracted and reverse transcribed into cDNA as the sequencing template. Here immunoSEQ multiplex PCR was the method, and the copy in TCRdb shows in-frame clones only, minus some. This table has over 60,000 clones, about 45% appearing once. Sample: CD8+ T cells sorted from blood, taken at approximately week 36, from a patient treated with tofacitinib. The origin of the receptors is a human donor with alopecia areata.

The rearrangement joins TRBV4-3 to TRBJ2-7; D perhaps matches TRBD2 (6 bases). Trimming removed 4 bases at V and 0 bases at J, with 10 bases between. The V gene's germline CDR1 is LGHNA and CDR2 YSLEER. The CDR3 contains 14 residues. DNA for the CDR3: TGCGCCAGCAGCCTAGCGGCTAACTCCTACGAGCAGTACTTC. It specifies CASSLAANSYEQYF.

The J gene is TRBJ2-5, the V gene TRBV19; no clear D gene. This CDR3 comprises 12 residues. V lost 10 bases and J 10 bases, leaving 19 bases between the germline ends. Germline V gene lookup returns CDR1 LNHDA and CDR2 SQIVND (reference sequence). The CDR3 loop reads CATIGPSGDQYF. The CDR3 DNA is TGTGCCACCATAGGGCCTTCAGGAGACCAGTACTTC.

The chain's CDR3 is CASRPMGREATDTQYF. CDR3 coding DNA: TGTGCCAGCAGACCAATGGGGCGGGAGGCCACAGATACGCAGTATTTT. This sequence joins TRBV7-2 and TRBJ2-3, with 8 bases fitting TRBD2. Germline-derived CDR1 and CDR2 are SGHTA and FQGNSA. The CDR3 length is 16 residues. The V and J ends lost 6 bases and 2 bases, in that order; junction bases with no gene match: 10.

V and J are TRBV13 and TRBJ2-1, with D unclear. Germline lookup yields CDR1 PRHDT and CDR2 FYEKMQ (reference sequence). V was trimmed by 5 bases and J by 9 bases, leaving 17 bases between them. The CDR3 has 14 residues. The CDR3 sequence: CASSPAPSVSEQFF. The CDR3 DNA reads TGTGCCAGCAGCCCCGCCCCGAGTGTGAGTGAGCAGTTCTTC.

The chain carries TRBV27 and TRBJ2-7; 9 nucleotides align to TRBD1. CDR1 and CDR2 from the germline V gene are MNHEY and SMNVEV (reference sequence). The CDR3 spans 15 residues. V lost 6 bases to trimming and J lost 2 bases; unmatched junction nucleotides: 8. The CDR3, as DNA: TGTGCCAGCAGGGACCCAGGACAGGGGACCTACGAGCAGTACTTC. Translated, it gives CASRDPGQGTYEQYF.

This clone was counted only a few times. The V and J genes are TRBV7-8 and TRBJ2-7, with D possibly matching TRBD1 (6 bases). Germline CDR1 and CDR2: SGHVS and FQNEAQ. Trimming stripped 5 bases from V and 5 bases from J, with 19 bases between. The CDR3 totals 15 residues. The CDR3 bases are TGTGCCAGCAGCATTACGATAGGGGGTTGGGACGAGCAGTACTTC. Amino acid sequence: CASSITIGGWDEQYF. Full variable domain (missing parts from reference TRBV7-8 and TRBJ2-7): GAGVSQSPRYKVAKRGQDVALRCDPISGHVSLFWYQQALGQGPEFLTYFQNEAQLDKSGLPSDRFFAERPEGSVSTLKIQRTQQEDSAVYLCASSITIGGWDEQYFGPGTRLTVT.

This clone was detected only a few times. The chain is built from TRBV29-1 and TRBJ2-5; D gene unclear. CDR1 SQVTM and CDR2 ANQGSEA come from the germline V gene. This CDR3 is built from 12 residues. The germline V and J ends were trimmed by 1 base and 3 bases, with 6 bases remaining between them. Written as DNA, the CDR3 is TGCAGCGTTGAAGTGCGCGAAGAGACCCAGTACTTC. Protein: CSVEVREETQYF.

J is TRBJ1-1 and V is TRBV25-1; possible D gene TRBD1, 6 bases. The V gene lost 9 bases and the J gene lost 1 base, with 9 bases spanning the gap. Germline loops: CDR1 MGHDK, CDR2 SYGVNS. This CDR3 is 12 amino acids long. CDR3 sequence: CARQGTNTEAFF. The CDR3 region has the DNA TGTGCCAGACAGGGTACGAACACTGAAGCTTTCTTT. Combining the CDR3 with reference TRBV25-1 and TRBJ1-1 gives the whole variable domain EADIYQTPRYLVIGTGKKITLECSQTMGHDKMYWYQQDPGMELHLIHYSYGVNSTEKGDLSSESTVSRIRTEHFPLTLESARPSHTSQYLCARQGTNTEAFFGQGTRLTVV.

This clone occurred a few times. V gene TRBV29-1 combines with J gene TRBJ2-2; D not certain. V was shortened by 7 bases and J by 6 bases, with 6 bases between the two germline ends. CDR3 length: 10 amino acids. The germline V gene has CDR1 SQVTM and CDR2 ANQGSEA. CDR3 bases: TGCAGCGCCCAATCCGGGGAGCTGTTTTTT. It translates to CSAQSGELFF.

This clone was counted between two and nine times. This chain connects TRBV7-2 to TRBJ1-3; D remains ambiguous. Trimming shortened V by 1 base and J by 8 bases, and 12 bases separated the two germline ends. This CDR3 has 14 residues. The germline gives CDR1 SGHTA, CDR2 FQGNSA. The CDR3 reads CASSLVSGPDTIYF. The CDR3, as DNA: TGTGCCAGCAGCTTAGTATCAGGACCGGACACCATATATTTT.

This sequence joins TRBV19 and TRBJ1-1; the match to TRBD1 covers 7 bases. The V and J ends lost 1 base and 8 bases, in that order; junction bases with no gene match: 4. The CDR3 length is 13 residues. Germline assignment: CDR1 LNHDA and CDR2 SQIVND (reference sequence). CDR3 loop: CASSIVGDSEAFF. In DNA form, the CDR3 reads TGTGCCAGTAGTATAGTAGGGGACAGCGAAGCTTTCTTT.

The chain combines TRBV2 with TRBJ2-7; 9 bases match TRBD1. Trimming removed 6 bases from V and 5 bases from J; junction bases left unmatched: 11. This CDR3 is 15 amino acids long. CDR1 and CDR2 from the germline V gene are SNHLY and FYNNEI. The DNA of the CDR3 is TGTGCCAGCAGCGAGCTCCGGGACAGGGACCACGAGCAGTACTTC. Amino acid sequence: CASSELRDRDHEQYF.

The chain uses TRBV29-1 and TRBJ2-1, with 7 nucleotides matching TRBD2. The CDR3 contains 14 residues. The V gene's germline CDR1 is SQVTM and CDR2 ANQGSEA. V shed 1 base and J 0 bases; nucleotides not matched to a gene: 0. CDR3 region: CSVEGGSSYNEQFF. The CDR3 DNA reads TGCAGCGTTGAAGGCGGGAGCTCCTACAATGAGCAGTTCTTC.

This clone was recorded a few times. This chain joins TRBV29-1 and TRBJ2-5; D is possibly TRBD2 (5 bases). V lost 0 bases and J lost 5, with 13 bases in between. This CDR3 is built from 14 residues. Germline CDR1 SQVTM, CDR2 ANQGSEA. CDR3 sequence: CSVEDKRRWETQYF. In nucleotides, the CDR3 is TGCAGCGTTGAAGATAAGAGGAGGTGGGAGACCCAGTACTTC.

This clone was found a few times. V usage is TRBV7-8 and J usage is TRBJ2-7, with D perhaps TRBD2 (7 bases). This CDR3 is 17 amino acids long. Germline V lookup: CDR1 SGHVS, CDR2 FQNEAQ. V lost 5 bases and J lost 2, with 22 bases in between. CDR3 protein: CASSRRAPSGTTYEQYF. The CDR3 region has the DNA TGTGCCAGCAGCCGGAGAGCACCCAGCGGGACAACCTACGAGCAGTACTTC. The full variable domain, completed using reference TRBV7-8 and TRBJ2-7, is GAGVSQSPRYKVAKRGQDVALRCDPISGHVSLFWYQQALGQGPEFLTYFQNEAQLDKSGLPSDRFFAERPEGSVSTLKIQRTQQEDSAVYLCASSRRAPSGTTYEQYFGPGTRLTVT.

This clone showed up just a few times. The rearrangement joins TRBV7-9 to TRBJ2-1; D is possibly TRBD2 (7 bases). Germline CDR1 reads SEHNR; CDR2 reads FQNEAQ (reference sequence). The V end lost 2 bases, the J end lost 0 bases, and 17 bases lay between the germline ends. The CDR3 is made up of 18 amino acids. CDR3 DNA: TGTGCCAGCAGCTTAAGGGGGGAACGGGACTACTCCTACAATGAGCAGTTCTTC. Its translation is CASSLRGERDYSYNEQFF.

The gene calls are TRBV28 and TRBJ1-5, with 8 nucleotides matching TRBD1. With 7 bases clipped from V and 2 bases from J, the junction kept 7 bases outside the gene matches. From germline, CDR1 is MDHEN and CDR2 SYDVKM. This CDR3 is 15 amino acids long. In nucleotides, the CDR3 is TGTGCCAGCACCCAGGGGGCATGGGGCAATCAGCCCCAGCATTTT. It yields the protein CASTQGAWGNQPQHF. The full variable domain, with the rest looked up from reference TRBV28 and TRBJ1-5, is DVKVTQSSRYLVKRTGEKVFLECVQDMDHENMFWYRQDPGLGLRLIYFSYDVKMKEKGDIPEGYSVSREKKERFSLILESASTNQTSMYLCASTQGAWGNQPQHFGDGTRLSIL.

As to this clone: The junction departs from the called germline gene at one end, perhaps through a read error. CDR3 sequence reads: CSFGNAGELFF. The CDR3 nucleotides read TGCAGCTTTGGGAACGCCGGGGAGCTGTTTTTT. The gene calls are TRBV29-1 and TRBJ2-2, with D hard to call. The V gene's germline CDR1 is SQVTM and CDR2 ANQGSEA. The CDR3 is 11 residues long.

The V call is TRBV7-2, the J call TRBJ2-4, with D perhaps TRBD1 or TRBD2 (5 bases each). CDR3 length: 16 residues. Germline V gives CDR1 SGHTA, CDR2 FQGNSA. Trimming removed 5 bases at V and 0 bases at J, with 14 bases between. CDR3 protein: CASSPRDGLAKNIQYF. Here the CDR3 DNA reads TGTGCCAGCAGCCCAAGGGACGGACTAGCCAAAAACATTCAGTACTTC.

This chain connects TRBV30 to TRBJ2-1; D is uncertain. With 3 bases removed from V and 3 bases from J, the gap between germline ends came to 9 bases. Germline-derived CDR1 and CDR2 are GTSNPN and SVGIG (reference sequence). The CDR3 is 13 residues long. The CDR3 here is CAWRQTNYNEQFF. Here the CDR3 DNA reads TGTGCCTGGAGACAGACAAACTACAATGAGCAGTTCTTC.

The rearrangement links TRBV5-1 to TRBJ2-3; 7 nucleotides agree with TRBD2. V lost 5 bases to trimming and J lost 0 bases; unmatched junction nucleotides: 15. Germline lookup yields CDR1 SGHRS and CDR2 YFSETQ. The CDR3 runs 18 residues. In DNA, the CDR3 is TGCGCCAGCAGTTACCTTTCCATACTAGCGCAGAGCACAGATACGCAGTATTTT. Its translation is CASSYLSILAQSTDTQYF. The full variable domain, with the rest looked up from reference TRBV5-1 and TRBJ2-3, is KAGVTQTPRYLIKTRGQQVTLSCSPISGHRSVSWYQQTPGQGLQFLFEYFSETQRNKGNFPGRFSGRQFSNSRSEMNVSTLELGDSALYLCASSYLSILAQSTDTQYFGPGTRLTVL.

This clone has more than one count but fewer than ten. The chain employs TRBV29-1 and TRBJ2-6; a possible D gene is TRBD1 (5 bases). The germline CDR1 and CDR2 sequences are SQVTM and ANQGSEA. V lost 4 bases, J lost 3 bases, and 7 bases lay in between. The CDR3 consists of 13 residues. This CDR3 is CSVAGNGANVLTF. The CDR3 coding sequence is TGCAGCGTTGCAGGGAATGGGGCCAACGTCCTGACTTTC.

The sample holds a few counts of this clone. The chain is built from TRBV29-1 and TRBJ2-1; the D is unclear. Deletions cut 5 bases from V and 5 bases from J, with 4 bases between. CDR1 SQVTM and CDR2 ANQGSEA come from the germline V gene. CDR3 size: 10 residues. The CDR3 bases are TGCAGCGTTTCTGACAATGAGCAGTTCTTC. Encoded protein: CSVSDNEQFF.